Included here is one TCR beta chain sequence, with context. Seattle patient enrollment occurred during active infection, with longitudinal follow-up thereafter. The CDR3 length is 15 residues. V was pared by 6 bases and J by 8 bases, with 10 bases of the junction left unmatched. Germline CDR1 is SGDLS and CDR2 is YYNGEE. Source study methods: Estimated nucleated cell counts came from reference gene primer amplification. Assay: immunoSEQ multiplex PCR; the TCRdb copy retains only in-frame clones and omits some. V, J and clone size are those of that table, while D and trimming were read from the DNA. The sample contains under 300,000 clones, roughly 80% of which appear only once. The sample comes from a study of blood T cell repertoires in COVID-19. Study-level information: Acute-phase and convalescent COVID-19 samples originated in the United States, Italy and Spain.

This TCR was sampled from a human donor with COVID-19, enrolled during active disease. The donor label of this sample is uncertain. The sample consisted of peripheral blood. The rearrangement links TRBV9 to TRBJ2-1; 11 nucleotides match TRBD2. CDR3 protein: CASNLAGGPWDEQFF. CDR3 in DNA: TGTGCCAGCAACTTAGCGGGAGGGCCTTGGGATGAGCAGTTCTTC.